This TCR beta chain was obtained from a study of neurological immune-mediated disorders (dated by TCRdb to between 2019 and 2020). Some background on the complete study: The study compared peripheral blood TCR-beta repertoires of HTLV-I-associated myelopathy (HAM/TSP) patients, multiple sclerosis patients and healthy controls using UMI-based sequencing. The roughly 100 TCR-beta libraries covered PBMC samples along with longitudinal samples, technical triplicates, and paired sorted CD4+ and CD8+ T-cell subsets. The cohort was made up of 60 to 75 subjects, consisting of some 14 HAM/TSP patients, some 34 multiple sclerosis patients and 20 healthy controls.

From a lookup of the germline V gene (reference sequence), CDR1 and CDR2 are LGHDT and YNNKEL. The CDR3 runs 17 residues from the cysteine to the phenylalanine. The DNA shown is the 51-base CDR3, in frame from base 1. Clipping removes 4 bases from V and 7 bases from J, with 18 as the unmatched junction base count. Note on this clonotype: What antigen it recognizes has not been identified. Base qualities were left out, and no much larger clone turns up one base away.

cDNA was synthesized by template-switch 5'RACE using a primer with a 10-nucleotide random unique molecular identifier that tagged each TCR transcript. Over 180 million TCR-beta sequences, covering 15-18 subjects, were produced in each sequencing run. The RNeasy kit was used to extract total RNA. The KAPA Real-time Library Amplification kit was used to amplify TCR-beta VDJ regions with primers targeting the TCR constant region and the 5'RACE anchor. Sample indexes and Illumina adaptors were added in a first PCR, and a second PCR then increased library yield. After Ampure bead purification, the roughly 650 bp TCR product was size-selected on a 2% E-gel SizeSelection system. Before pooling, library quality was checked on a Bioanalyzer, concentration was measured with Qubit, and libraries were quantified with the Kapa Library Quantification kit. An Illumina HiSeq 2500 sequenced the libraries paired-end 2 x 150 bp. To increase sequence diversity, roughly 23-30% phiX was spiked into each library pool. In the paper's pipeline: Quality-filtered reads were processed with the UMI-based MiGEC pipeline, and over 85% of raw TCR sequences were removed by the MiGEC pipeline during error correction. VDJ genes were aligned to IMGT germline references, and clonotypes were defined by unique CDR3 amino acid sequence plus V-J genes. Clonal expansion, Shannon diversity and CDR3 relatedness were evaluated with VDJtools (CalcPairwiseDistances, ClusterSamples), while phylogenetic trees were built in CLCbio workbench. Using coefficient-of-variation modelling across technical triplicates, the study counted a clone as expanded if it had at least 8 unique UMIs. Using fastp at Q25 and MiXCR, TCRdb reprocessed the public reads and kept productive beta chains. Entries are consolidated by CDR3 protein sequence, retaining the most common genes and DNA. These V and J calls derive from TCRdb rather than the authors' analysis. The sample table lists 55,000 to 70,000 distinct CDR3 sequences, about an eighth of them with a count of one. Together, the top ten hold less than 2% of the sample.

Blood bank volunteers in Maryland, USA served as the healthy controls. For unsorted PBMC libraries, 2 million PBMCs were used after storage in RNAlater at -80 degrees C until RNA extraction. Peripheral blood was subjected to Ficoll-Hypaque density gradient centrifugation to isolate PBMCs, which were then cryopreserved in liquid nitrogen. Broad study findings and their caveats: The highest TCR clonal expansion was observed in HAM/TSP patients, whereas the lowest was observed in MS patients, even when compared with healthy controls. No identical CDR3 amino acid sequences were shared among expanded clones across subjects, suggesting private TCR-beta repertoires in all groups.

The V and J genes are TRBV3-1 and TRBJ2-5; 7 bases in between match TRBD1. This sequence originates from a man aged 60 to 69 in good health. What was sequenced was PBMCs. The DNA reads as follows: TGTGCCAGCAGCCCCCGGGACAGTGGGTATGTTATCGGGACCCAGTACTTC. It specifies CASSPRDSGYVIGTQYF.